This passage covers 24 T cell receptor beta chains from one sample sequenced in a study of response to subunit inactivated influenza vaccine. TCRdb recomputed calls from the RT-PCR reads with MiXCR, one row per CDR3 protein. The sample carries around 490,000 distinct CDR3 sequences, 7.5% to 8.5% recorded once. The input for sequencing was PBMCs from blood, taken around 25 months after vaccination. These receptors were taken from a man aged 50 to 75 who received an inactivated influenza vaccine.

The sample holds many counts of this clonotype. The J gene is TRBJ1-4, the V gene TRBV7-9; 10 positions agree with TRBD1. From germline, CDR1 is SEHNR and CDR2 FQNEAQ (reference sequence). The ends lost 5 bases at V and 7 bases at J; junction bases unmatched: 7. CDR3 length: 15 amino acids. CDR3: CASSQGQGLAEKLFF. DNA for the CDR3: TGTGCCAGCAGCCAGGGACAGGGGCTAGCTGAAAAACTGTTTTTT.

This clonotype was observed at least ten times. The chain is built from TRBV20-1 and TRBJ2-1, with 8 bases lining up with TRBD2. CDR3 size: 16 residues. J lost 7 bases, V lost 0 bases, and 11 bases had no gene match. Germline loops: CDR1 DFQATT, CDR2 SNEGSKA (reference sequence). The CDR3 DNA reads TGCAGTGCTAGAGATTGGGCGAGCGGGAGATTAAATGAGCAGTTCTTC. This gives the protein CSARDWASGRLNEQFF.

The chain employs TRBV7-8 and TRBJ1-5, with a possible D match to TRBD1 (5 bases). Germline V CDR1 and CDR2: SGHVS, FQNEAQ. The CDR3 runs 14 residues. The V end lost 5 bases, the J end lost 5 bases, and 13 bases lay between the germline ends. As DNA, the CDR3 is TGTGCCAGCAGCGAACAAGACAGTTATCAGCCCCAGCATTTT. Its protein product is CASSEQDSYQPQHF.

This clonotype occurred a few times. CDR3 amino acids: CASSLFRGDGYTF. The CDR3 DNA reads as TGTGCCAGCAGTTTATTCAGGGGCGATGGCTACACCTTC. This rearrangement joins TRBV28 to TRBJ1-2, with TRBD1 as a possible D gene (6 bases). This CDR3 has 13 amino acids. The germline V gene encodes CDR1 MDHEN and CDR2 SYDVKM. V shed 1 base and J shed 6 bases, with 9 bases lying between them.

V and J are TRBV20-1 and TRBJ2-1; the D gene is possibly TRBD2 (6 bases). This CDR3 contains 14 residues. CDR1 DFQATT and CDR2 SNEGSKA come from the germline V gene (reference sequence). With 3 bases removed from V and 7 bases from J, the gap between germline ends came to 16 bases. The DNA of the CDR3 is TGCAGTGCTAGCCGTACTAGCATTAGGAATGAGCAGTTCTTC. Translation gives CSASRTSIRNEQFF.

J is TRBJ2-1 and V is TRBV20-1; either TRBD1 or TRBD2 may supply D (7 bases each). Trimming took 5 bases from V and 2 from J, leaving 10 bases between them. This CDR3 is 13 amino acids long. Germline CDR1 is DFQATT and CDR2 is SNEGSKA (reference sequence). The CDR3: CSAPGGAYNEQFF. CDR3 coding DNA: TGCAGTGCTCCAGGGGGGGCCTACAATGAGCAGTTCTTC.

The V call is TRBV4-3, the J call TRBJ2-1, with 7 bases fitting TRBD2. CDR3 size: 14 residues. With 8 bases clipped from V and 10 bases from J, the junction kept 14 bases outside the gene matches. The germline CDR1 and CDR2 sequences are LGHNA and YSLEER. The CDR3 here is CASRLRLLAKEQFF. The CDR3 nucleotides read TGCGCCAGCCGGTTGAGGCTACTAGCGAAGGAGCAGTTCTTC.

The V and J genes are TRBV4-2 and TRBJ1-2; D perhaps matches TRBD1 (6 bases). Germline V gene data show CDR1 as LGHNA and CDR2 as YNFKEQ. With 5 bases removed from V and 5 bases from J, the gap between germline ends came to 15 bases. There are 14 residues in the CDR3. CDR3 sequence reads: CASSRVEGGYGYTF. The DNA for the CDR3 is TGTGCCAGCAGCAGGGTGGAGGGGGGTTATGGCTACACCTTC.

This chain uses TRBV6-1 with TRBJ1-1, with 9 bases fitting TRBD1. CDR1 and CDR2 (germline): MNHNS, SASEGT. The CDR3 covers 14 residues. The V gene end was trimmed by 6 bases and the J gene end by 4 bases; junction bases not matched to a gene: 6. CDR3 coding DNA: TGTGCCAGCAGGTCCGGGACAGGGACCACTGAAGCTTTCTTT. It encodes CASRSGTGTTEAFF.

This chain links TRBV7-9 with TRBJ1-1; D unresolved. Trimming took 4 bases from V and 4 from J, leaving 13 bases between them. CDR3 size: 14 residues. Germline V lookup: CDR1 SEHNR, CDR2 FQNEAQ (reference sequence). CDR3 loop: CASSSLHDGTEAFF. CDR3 DNA: TGTGCCAGCAGCTCCCTCCATGATGGCACTGAAGCTTTCTTT.

This rearrangement joins TRBV7-9 to TRBJ2-5; D possibly corresponds to TRBD2 (6 bases). The germline V gene has CDR1 SEHNR and CDR2 FQNEAQ (reference sequence). The CDR3 contains 15 residues. V was cut by 5 bases and J by 5 bases, with 18 bases left in between. The CDR3 protein is CASSLMGLKEETQYF. DNA of the CDR3: TGTGCCAGCAGCCTTATGGGACTCAAGGAGGAGACCCAGTACTTC.

In this sample, this clonotype turned up many times. The chain joins TRBV4-1 to TRBJ1-2, with D hard to call. V shed 0 bases and J shed 4 bases, with 9 bases lying between them. CDR1 MGHRA and CDR2 YSYEKL come from the germline V gene. The CDR3 has 14 amino acids. The CDR3 region is CASSQDPDGYGYTF. CDR3 DNA: TGCGCCAGCAGCCAAGACCCGGACGGCTATGGCTACACCTTC.

This rearrangement joins TRBV9 to TRBJ2-2, with 7 nucleotides matching TRBD1. The trim removed 4 bases at V and 3 bases at J, leaving 12 bases unmatched. This CDR3 contains 17 residues. CDR1 is SGDLS and CDR2 is YYNGEE in the germline V gene. Here the CDR3 DNA reads TGTGCCAGCAGCCCTAGAAAGGGGGCTAGGGACACCGGGGAGCTGTTTTTT. Translated: CASSPRKGARDTGELFF.

This clonotype has a handful of counts. V usage is TRBV27 and J usage is TRBJ2-7; D is ambiguous. V gave up 2 bases and J gave up 7 bases, with 12 bases separating them. Germline-derived CDR1 and CDR2 are MNHEY and SMNVEV (reference sequence). CDR3 length equals 13 residues. The chain's CDR3 is CASSLMPALEQYF. The CDR3 coding sequence is TGTGCCAGCAGTTTAATGCCGGCTCTAGAGCAGTACTTC.

This clonotype was found many times. The chain recombines TRBV12-3 or TRBV12-4 with TRBJ2-3; TRBD2 matches at 8 bases. J was trimmed by 0 bases and V by 8 bases; bases with no gene match: 7. The CDR3 consists of 15 residues. CDR3 residues: CASGGASGSTDTQYF. In nucleotides, the CDR3 is TGTGCCAGCGGGGGAGCTAGCGGGAGCACAGATACGCAGTATTTT.

For this clonotype: This sequence may be a read error, since a much larger clone differs from it by one base. This chain links TRBV4-3 with TRBJ1-4, with no clear D. CDR1 and CDR2 from the germline V gene are LGHNA and YSLEER. V lost 0 bases, J lost 0 bases, and 14 bases lay in between. The CDR3 totals 18 residues. The CDR3 loop is CASSQDRPAGATNEKLFF. The DNA of the CDR3 is TGCGCCAGCAGCCAAGATAGGCCGGCAGGCGCAACTAATGAAAAACTGTTTTTT.

The J gene is TRBJ2-5, the V gene TRBV6-5, with TRBD1 matching 7 bases. The germline V gene encodes CDR1 MNHEY and CDR2 SVGAGI. Trimming removed 2 bases from V and 2 bases from J; junction bases left unmatched: 14. This CDR3 is 18 amino acids long. The CDR3 spells CASSYRQGEPGSQETQYF. The CDR3 DNA reads as TGTGCCAGCAGTTACCGTCAGGGGGAGCCAGGTTCGCAAGAGACCCAGTACTTC.

This clonotype has a handful of counts. The junction departs from the called germline gene at one end, perhaps through a read error. The genes are TRBV3-1 and TRBJ1-2; D gene ambiguous. The CDR3 has 12 amino acids. CDR1 and CDR2 (germline): LGHDT, YNNKEL (reference sequence). This CDR3 reads CAGSQVGYGYTF. Written as DNA, the CDR3 is TGTGCCGGCAGCCAAGTAGGCTATGGCTACACCTTC. Full variable domain (rest looked up from reference TRBV3-1 and TRBJ1-2): DTAVSQTPKYLVTQMGNDKSIKCEQNLGHDTMYWYKQDSKKFLKIMFSYNNKELIINETVPNRFSPKSPDKAHLNLHINSLELGDSAVYFCAGSQVGYGYTFGSGTRLTVV.

The sample holds many counts of this clonotype. The chain uses TRBV11-2 and TRBJ1-6; D is uncertain. The CDR3 is made up of 15 amino acids. The ends were cut back, 1 base at V and 8 bases at J, with 12 bases in the middle. Per germline, CDR1 SGHAT and CDR2 FQNNGV. In DNA, the CDR3 is TGTGCCAGCAGCTTAGTTTTCGGCGTCTATTCACCCCTCCACTTT. It codes for CASSLVFGVYSPLHF.

The table lists this clonotype with many counts. The chain employs TRBV6-5 and TRBJ1-6; D not certain. CDR3 length equals 16 residues. Germline CDR1 and CDR2: MNHEY and SVGAGI. Between the trimmed V and J ends, which lost 2 bases and 1 base, there was a span of 9 bases. CDR3 amino acids: CASSYDWKSYNSPLHF. For the CDR3, the DNA is TGTGCCAGCAGTTACGATTGGAAGTCCTATAATTCACCCCTCCACTTT.

There are a few counts of this clonotype. This sequence joins TRBV11-1 and TRBJ2-3; 7 bases map to TRBD2. Germline trimming cut 5 bases from V and 5 bases from J; bases unmatched to any gene: 10. The CDR3 has 15 residues. In germline, CDR1 is SGHAT, CDR2 FQDESV (reference sequence). As DNA, the CDR3 is TGTGCCAGCAGCAAAGGACTAGTAAACGGAGATACGCAGTATTTT. Protein product: CASSKGLVNGDTQYF.

This clonotype was detected a few times. The CDR3 bases are TGTGCCAGCAGCTCCATAGCGGGAGTCGGGGAGACCCAGTACTTC. As protein: CASSSIAGVGETQYF. The chain recombines TRBV11-2 with TRBJ2-5, with 9 bases lining up with TRBD2. The CDR3 covers 15 residues. V dropped 4 bases and J dropped 5; count of bases not matched to a gene: 8. Germline V gene sequence: CDR1 SGHAT, CDR2 FQNNGV.

As DNA, the CDR3 is TGCGCCAGCAGCCAAGCAACGTGGGGAAACTATGGCTACACCTTC. It is translated as CASSQATWGNYGYTF. The chain carries TRBV4-1 and TRBJ1-2; D not certain. The germline gives CDR1 MGHRA, CDR2 YSYEKL. This CDR3 has 15 residues. Deletions cut 1 base from V and 2 bases from J, with 11 bases between.

This clonotype was seen a few times. The V and J genes are TRBV6-1 and TRBJ2-1; D might be TRBD1 or TRBD2, each matching 6 bases. Trimming pared 5 bases from V and 7 bases from J, leaving 15 bases between. Germline V gene data show CDR1 as MNHNS and CDR2 as SASEGT. The CDR3 is 14 amino acids. CDR3 in amino acids: CASSPLGGRNEQFF. The CDR3, as DNA: TGTGCCAGCAGTCCCCTAGGGGGGAGGAATGAGCAGTTCTTC.